The sequence of this T cell receptor (beta chain) was determined in a study of T cells in localized non-small cell lung cancer. Study results and caveats: Uninvolved adjacent lung had higher T cell clonality than tumor and all other tissues. Analysis by sequencing included only one tumor region, so heterogeneity remains possible. A raised T cell density in blood coincided with lengthier overall survival. Appearances in adjacent lung were noted for a median roughly 50 of the top 100 tumor clones.

Points on this clone: Its antigen remains unknown.

The table came from immunoSEQ multiplex PCR; TCRdb's copy has only in-frame clones and leaves some out. Of about 24,000 clones listed, roughly 90% are singletons. This receptor was obtained from a man aged 35 to 70 with stage III squamous cell lung carcinoma. Sequencing used peripheral blood, obtained before any cancer treatment.

The CDR3 DNA reads TGTGCCAGCAGCTTTATGACGGCGAACACTGAAGCTTTCTTT. As protein: CASSFMTANTEAFF. The chain uses TRBV11-1 and TRBJ1-1; D uncertain. V lost 3 bases to trimming and J lost 1 base, with 9 bases between them. This CDR3 is built from 14 residues. Germline V gene sequence: CDR1 SGHAT, CDR2 FQDESV (reference sequence). The variable domain in full, with the rest retrieved from reference TRBV11-1 and TRBJ1-1, is EAEVAQSPRYKITEKSQAVAFWCDPISGHATLYWYRQILGQGPELLVQFQDESVVDDSQLPKDRFSAERLKGVDSTLKIQPAELGDSAMYLCASSFMTANTEAFFGQGTRLTVV.